A selection of T cell receptor beta chains follows, all from one sample in a study of cytomegalovirus exposure and HLA in healthy donors. Data came from immunoSEQ multiplex PCR; TCRdb stores just in-frame clones and leaves some out. The profile shows around 130,000 clones, about three quarters of them singletons. Sample: PBMCs. These receptors originate from a human donor in good health. The CDR3 runs from the conserved cysteine through the conserved F or W. D genes are given only for firm matches. Clone size is given for some rows only: seen once, a few or many times, or a class if the clone is expanded.

cdr3_aa: CASVNTKSGGYTF
cdr3_nt: TGTGCCAGCGTGAATACTAAGAGTGGGGGCTACACCTTC
clone_size: .
j_call: TRBJ1-2
cdr3_length: 13
v_call: TRBV25-1
d_call: .

cdr3_aa: CASAGLHEAFF
cdr3_nt: TGTGCCAGCGCAGGCCTACATGAAGCTTTCTTT
clone_size: .
j_call: TRBJ1-1
cdr3_length: 11
v_call: TRBV6-5
d_call: .

cdr3_aa: CAWSEQNYEQYF
cdr3_nt: TGTGCCTGGAGTGAACAGAATTACGAGCAGTACTTC
clone_size: .
j_call: TRBJ2-7
cdr3_length: 12
v_call: TRBV30
d_call: .

cdr3_aa: CASSPGGNQPQHF
cdr3_nt: TGTGCCAGCAGCCCCGGGGGGAATCAGCCCCAGCATTTT
clone_size: .
j_call: TRBJ1-5
cdr3_length: 13
v_call: TRBV7-9
d_call: .

cdr3_aa: CASSKGVSGNTIYF
cdr3_nt: TGTGCCAGCAGTAAAGGGGTCTCTGGAAACACCATATATTTT
clone_size: few
j_call: TRBJ1-3
cdr3_length: 14
v_call: TRBV6-5
d_call: .

cdr3_aa: CASSFGQYSSGANVLTF
cdr3_nt: TGTGCCAGCAGTTTTGGGCAGTACAGCTCTGGGGCCAACGTCCTGACTTTC
clone_size: .
j_call: TRBJ2-6
cdr3_length: 17
v_call: TRBV27
d_call: .

cdr3_aa: CASSARSAFGTEITGELFF
cdr3_nt: TGTGCCAGCAGTGCCCGCTCCGCTTTCGGGACAGAAATCACCGGGGAGCTGTTTTTT
clone_size: .
j_call: TRBJ2-2
cdr3_length: 19
v_call: TRBV2
d_call: TRBD1

cdr3_aa: CASSLGLDSTYEQYF
cdr3_nt: TGCGCCAGCAGCTTGGGCCTGGACAGTACCTACGAGCAGTACTTC
clone_size: .
j_call: TRBJ2-7
cdr3_length: 15
v_call: TRBV5-1
d_call: .

cdr3_aa: CASAPLRGQGITDTQYF
cdr3_nt: TGTGCCAGCGCTCCCCTGAGGGGACAGGGGATTACAGATACGCAGTATTTT
clone_size: .
j_call: TRBJ2-3
cdr3_length: 17
v_call: TRBV7-6
d_call: TRBD1

cdr3_aa: CASSSRLAGVNEQFF
cdr3_nt: TGTGCCAGCAGCTCCCGCCTAGCGGGCGTCAATGAGCAGTTCTTC
clone_size: .
j_call: TRBJ2-1
cdr3_length: 15
v_call: TRBV14
d_call: TRBD2

cdr3_aa: CASSPEETQYF
cdr3_nt: TGTGCCAGCTCCCCCGAGGAGACCCAGTACTTC
clone_size: .
j_call: TRBJ2-5
cdr3_length: 11
v_call: TRBV18
d_call: .

cdr3_aa: CASSIGGRMDYEQYF
cdr3_nt: TGTGCCAGTAGTATAGGAGGGCGGATGGACTACGAGCAGTACTTC
clone_size: .
j_call: TRBJ2-7
cdr3_length: 15
v_call: TRBV19
d_call: .

cdr3_aa: CASRPGQGVTGELFF
cdr3_nt: TGTGCCAGCAGGCCGGGACAGGGGGTCACCGGGGAGCTGTTTTTT
clone_size: .
j_call: TRBJ2-2
cdr3_length: 15
v_call: TRBV6-5
d_call: TRBD1

cdr3_aa: CASSLTPGQSPLHF
cdr3_nt: TGTGCCAGCAGCTTAACTCCGGGACAGTCACCCCTCCACTTT
clone_size: .
j_call: TRBJ1-6
cdr3_length: 14
v_call: TRBV7-2
d_call: TRBD1

cdr3_aa: CASSLWNRVSNETQYF
cdr3_nt: TGTGCCAGCAGCTTGTGGAACAGGGTGAGTAATGAGACCCAGTACTTC
clone_size: .
j_call: TRBJ2-5
cdr3_length: 16
v_call: TRBV5-5
d_call: .

cdr3_aa: CASSQNRVTDTQYF
cdr3_nt: TGCGCCAGCAGCCAAAACAGAGTCACAGATACGCAGTATTTT
clone_size: .
j_call: TRBJ2-3
cdr3_length: 14
v_call: TRBV4-3
d_call: .

cdr3_aa: CASSFSTGIYEQYF
cdr3_nt: TGTGCCAGCAGCTTTTCGACAGGCATCTACGAGCAGTACTTC
clone_size: .
j_call: TRBJ2-7
cdr3_length: 14
v_call: TRBV11-2
d_call: .

cdr3_aa: CASSVGDRYLNTEAFF
cdr3_nt: TGTGCCAGCAGCGTAGGGGACAGATACTTGAACACTGAAGCTTTCTTT
clone_size: .
j_call: TRBJ1-1
cdr3_length: 16
v_call: TRBV9
d_call: TRBD1

cdr3_aa: CASSLKAGAVHEQYF
cdr3_nt: TGTGCCAGCAGCTTAAAGGCGGGAGCTGTCCACGAGCAGTACTTC
clone_size: .
j_call: TRBJ2-7
cdr3_length: 15
v_call: TRBV7-2
d_call: TRBD2

cdr3_aa: CASTKGGQGRIETQYF
cdr3_nt: TGTGCCAGCACCAAAGGGGGACAGGGGAGGATAGAGACCCAGTACTTC
clone_size: .
j_call: TRBJ2-5
cdr3_length: 16
v_call: TRBV27
d_call: TRBD1

cdr3_aa: CASSLELGPRTDTQYF
cdr3_nt: TGTGCCAGCAGCTTGGAACTAGGGCCCCGCACAGATACGCAGTATTTT
clone_size: few
j_call: TRBJ2-3
cdr3_length: 16
v_call: TRBV5-4
d_call: .

cdr3_aa: CATIGQGREAFF
cdr3_nt: TGTGCCACCATCGGACAGGGACGTGAAGCTTTCTTT
clone_size: few
j_call: TRBJ1-1
cdr3_length: 12
v_call: TRBV7-9
d_call: TRBD1

cdr3_aa: CSVEGLAGFYNEQFF
cdr3_nt: TGCAGCGTTGAAGGTCTAGCGGGTTTCTACAATGAGCAGTTCTTC
clone_size: .
j_call: TRBJ2-1
cdr3_length: 15
v_call: TRBV29-1
d_call: TRBD2

cdr3_aa: CSSSLVDRGRGPGELFF
cdr3_nt: TGTTCCAGCAGCTTAGTCGACAGGGGGCGCGGACCCGGGGAGCTGTTTTTT
clone_size: .
j_call: TRBJ2-2
cdr3_length: 17
v_call: TRBV7-9
d_call: TRBD1

cdr3_aa: CASGFRDSHRGFYGYTF
cdr3_nt: TGTGCTAGTGGTTTCCGGGACAGCCATAGGGGCTTCTATGGCTACACCTTC
clone_size: .
j_call: TRBJ1-2
cdr3_length: 17
v_call: TRBV12-5
d_call: TRBD1

cdr3_aa: CASSERQGVEQYF
cdr3_nt: TGTGCCAGCAGCGAGAGACAGGGGGTCGAGCAGTACTTC
clone_size: .
j_call: TRBJ2-7
cdr3_length: 13
v_call: TRBV7-9
d_call: TRBD1

cdr3_aa: CAISYGQRNSPLHF
cdr3_nt: TGTGCCATCAGCTATGGACAACGTAATTCACCCCTCCACTTT
clone_size: .
j_call: TRBJ1-6
cdr3_length: 14
v_call: TRBV10-3
d_call: .

cdr3_aa: CASSLWSGQETQYF
cdr3_nt: TGTGCCAGCAGCCTCTGGAGCGGCCAAGAGACCCAGTACTTC
clone_size: few
j_call: TRBJ2-5
cdr3_length: 14
v_call: TRBV7-6
d_call: .

cdr3_aa: CASRAAGYEQYF
cdr3_nt: TGTGCCAGCAGGGCAGCAGGCTACGAGCAGTACTTC
clone_size: .
j_call: TRBJ2-7
cdr3_length: 12
v_call: TRBV6-1
d_call: .

cdr3_aa: CATSRDVGVRGYTF
cdr3_nt: TGTGCCACCAGCAGAGATGTAGGGGTTCGTGGCTACACCTTC
clone_size: .
j_call: TRBJ1-2
cdr3_length: 14
v_call: TRBV15
d_call: .

cdr3_aa: CASSLLGQPRRGEQFF
cdr3_nt: TGTGCCAGCAGTCTATTGGGACAACCACGAAGGGGTGAGCAGTTCTTC
clone_size: .
j_call: TRBJ2-1
cdr3_length: 16
v_call: TRBV27
d_call: .

cdr3_aa: CASQTTGANVLTF
cdr3_nt: TGTGCCAGTCAGACTACTGGGGCCAACGTCCTGACTTTC
clone_size: .
j_call: TRBJ2-6
cdr3_length: 13
v_call: TRBV19
d_call: .

cdr3_aa: CASSLGTGDTDTQYF
cdr3_nt: TGTGCCAGCAGCTTGGGGACAGGGGACACAGATACGCAGTATTTT
clone_size: .
j_call: TRBJ2-3
cdr3_length: 15
v_call: TRBV5-8
d_call: TRBD1

cdr3_aa: CASSTARRVGRAEQYF
cdr3_nt: TGTGCCAGTAGTACCGCTCGTCGGGTAGGGCGGGCCGAGCAGTACTTC
clone_size: .
j_call: TRBJ2-7
cdr3_length: 16
v_call: TRBV19
d_call: .

cdr3_aa: CASSPTAYSNQPQHF
cdr3_nt: TGTGCCAGCAGCCCGACAGCGTATAGCAATCAGCCCCAGCATTTT
clone_size: .
j_call: TRBJ1-5
cdr3_length: 15
v_call: TRBV6-5
d_call: .

cdr3_aa: CASSFWGSGEAFF
cdr3_nt: TGTGCCAGCAGTTTCTGGGGCTCCGGTGAAGCTTTCTTT
clone_size: .
j_call: TRBJ1-1
cdr3_length: 13
v_call: TRBV27
d_call: .

cdr3_aa: CASSIGGGGGTQYF
cdr3_nt: TGTGCCAGTAGTATAGGGGGCGGGGGCGGGACCCAGTACTTC
clone_size: .
j_call: TRBJ2-5
cdr3_length: 14
v_call: TRBV19
d_call: .

cdr3_aa: CSASGVTEAFF
cdr3_nt: TGCAGTGCTAGCGGTGTCACTGAAGCTTTCTTT
clone_size: .
j_call: TRBJ1-1
cdr3_length: 11
v_call: TRBV20-1
d_call: .

cdr3_aa: CSVEIGPALYQNEQFF
cdr3_nt: TGCAGCGTTGAAATTGGGCCGGCCTTATACCAGAATGAGCAGTTCTTC
clone_size: .
j_call: TRBJ2-1
cdr3_length: 16
v_call: TRBV29-1
d_call: .

cdr3_aa: CASSARVPSGSGISYNEQFF
cdr3_nt: TGTGCCAGCAGCGCTAGGGTCCCCAGCGGGAGCGGGATATCCTACAATGAGCAGTTCTTC
clone_size: few
j_call: TRBJ2-1
cdr3_length: 20
v_call: TRBV7-3
d_call: TRBD2

cdr3_aa: CASSPRTSYIYEQFF
cdr3_nt: TGTGCCAGCAGCCCCCGGACTAGCTATATCTATGAGCAGTTCTTC
clone_size: .
j_call: TRBJ2-1
cdr3_length: 15
v_call: TRBV13
d_call: TRBD2

cdr3_aa: CASSIEAGGYEQFF
cdr3_nt: TGTGCCAGTAGTATCGAGGCAGGGGGCTATGAGCAGTTCTTC
clone_size: .
j_call: TRBJ2-1
cdr3_length: 14
v_call: TRBV19
d_call: TRBD1

cdr3_aa: CASSTGTTRSYEQYF
cdr3_nt: TGCGCCAGCAGTACCGGGACTACAAGATCCTACGAGCAGTACTTC
clone_size: .
j_call: TRBJ2-7
cdr3_length: 15
v_call: TRBV5-1
d_call: TRBD2

cdr3_aa: CASSVAPAPRETQYF
cdr3_nt: TGTGCCAGCAGCGTAGCTCCGGCCCCCAGGGAGACCCAGTACTTC
clone_size: .
j_call: TRBJ2-5
cdr3_length: 15
v_call: TRBV9
d_call: .

cdr3_aa: CAWSVRPSGRAWNEQFF
cdr3_nt: TGTGCCTGGAGTGTACGGCCTAGCGGGAGGGCCTGGAATGAGCAGTTCTTC
clone_size: .
j_call: TRBJ2-1
cdr3_length: 17
v_call: TRBV30
d_call: TRBD2

cdr3_aa: CASSPFLGQSNWNSPLHF
cdr3_nt: TGTGCCAGCAGCCCTTTTCTTGGACAGTCTAATTGGAATTCACCCCTCCACTTT
clone_size: .
j_call: TRBJ1-6
cdr3_length: 18
v_call: TRBV27
d_call: .

cdr3_aa: CATSREVGRGHPQHF
cdr3_nt: TGTGCCACCAGCAGAGAAGTAGGCAGGGGACATCCCCAGCATTTT
clone_size: once
j_call: TRBJ1-5
cdr3_length: 15
v_call: TRBV15
d_call: .

cdr3_aa: CASSPRTGDGYTF
cdr3_nt: TGTGCCAGCTCACCCCGGACAGGGGACGGCTACACCTTC
clone_size: .
j_call: TRBJ1-2
cdr3_length: 13
v_call: TRBV18
d_call: TRBD1